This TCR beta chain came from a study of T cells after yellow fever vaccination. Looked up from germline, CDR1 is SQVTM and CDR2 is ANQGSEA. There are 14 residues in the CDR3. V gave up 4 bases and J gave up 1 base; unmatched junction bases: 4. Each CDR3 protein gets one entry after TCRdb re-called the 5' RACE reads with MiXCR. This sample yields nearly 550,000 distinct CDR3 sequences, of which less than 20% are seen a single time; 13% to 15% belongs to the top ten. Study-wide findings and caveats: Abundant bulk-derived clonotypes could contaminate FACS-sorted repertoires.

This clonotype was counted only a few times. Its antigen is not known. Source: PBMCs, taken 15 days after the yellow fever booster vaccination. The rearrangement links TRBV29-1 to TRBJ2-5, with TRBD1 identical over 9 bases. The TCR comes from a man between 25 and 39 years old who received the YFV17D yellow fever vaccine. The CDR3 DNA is TGCAGCGTTGCCGGGACAGGGACCCAAGAGACCCAGTACTTC. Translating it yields CSVAGTGTQETQYF.